The 16 T cell receptor beta chains presented below share a single source sample, sequenced in a study of T cells in Graves' hyperthyroidism and ophthalmopathy. TCR beta CDR3 region amplification was performed from RNA transcripts. TCR CDR3 underwent first-round RT-PCR with the HTBI primer set. From the multiplex PCR reads, TCRdb called clonotypes with MiXCR, one entry per CDR3 protein. The data hold 110,000 to 150,000 distinct CDR3 sequences, with about 20% observed a single time. Sequencing used blood. These receptors were obtained from a woman aged 45-59 years with Graves' hyperthyroidism that later progressed to Graves' ophthalmopathy.

This clonotype occurred many times. This chain connects TRBV7-3 to TRBJ2-7, with 9 bases that match TRBD2. The CDR3 is 16 residues long. V gave up 2 bases and J gave up 2 bases; unmatched junction bases: 7. Germline V CDR1 and CDR2: SGHTA, FQGTGA. The CDR3 region has the DNA TGTGCCAGCAGCTTATTCCCAGCTAGCGGGACCTACGAGCAGTACTTC. This translates into CASSLFPASGTYEQYF. Combining the CDR3 with reference TRBV7-3 and TRBJ2-7 gives the whole variable domain GAGVSQTPSNKVTEKGKYVELRCDPISGHTALYWYRQSLGQGPEFLIYFQGTGAADDSGLPNDRFFAVRPEGSVSTLKIQRTERGDSAVYLCASSLFPASGTYEQYFGPGTRLTVT.

The count of this clonotype is one. The J gene is TRBJ2-1, the V gene TRBV20-1, with TRBD2 matching 9 bases. The germline V gene encodes CDR1 DFQATT and CDR2 SNEGSKA (reference sequence). Germline trimming cut 4 bases from V and 7 bases from J; bases unmatched to any gene: 8. The CDR3 sequence is 14 residues long. The CDR3 loop is CSAKSGRKRNEQFF. CDR3 in DNA: TGCAGTGCTAAAAGCGGGAGGAAGCGAAATGAGCAGTTCTTC.

This clonotype was observed a few times. The chain has TRBV28 and TRBJ1-2; D uncertain. The V gene lost 8 bases and the J gene lost 4 bases, with 17 bases spanning the gap. CDR1 is MDHEN, CDR2 SYDVKM, per germline. This CDR3 comprises 14 residues. Here the CDR3 reads CASAVPSVSYGYTF. The CDR3 DNA reads TGTGCCAGCGCGGTCCCTTCGGTCTCCTATGGCTACACCTTC.

The chain links TRBV14 to TRBJ1-2; the D gene is possibly TRBD1 (5 bases). The CDR3 length is 14 residues. The V end was cut by 0 bases, the J end by 7 bases, with 12 bases between. The V gene's germline CDR1 is SGHDN and CDR2 FVKESK. The CDR3 nucleotides read TGTGCCAGCAGCCAAGACTGGCAGGGCTGTGGCTACACCTTC. Its protein product is CASSQDWQGCGYTF.

This clonotype was counted at least ten times. The chain links TRBV18 to TRBJ1-5, with no clear D. Germline lookup yields CDR1 KGHSH and CDR2 LQKENI. The length of the CDR3 is 13 residues. The ends were cut back, 5 bases at V and 11 bases at J, with 16 bases in the middle. The CDR3 bases are TGTGCCAGCTCATTTGTACGGGTTTCAGCCCAGCATTTT. As protein: CASSFVRVSAQHF. The whole variable domain, remainder taken from reference TRBV18 and TRBJ1-5, is NAGVMQNPRHLVRRRGQEARLRCSPMKGHSHVYWYRQLPEEGLKFMVYLQKENIIDESGMPKERFSAEFPKEGPSILRIQQVVRGDSAAYFCASSFVRVSAQHFGDGTRLSIL.

This clonotype was found a few times. The chain couples TRBV9 to TRBJ2-7; TRBD2 is a possible D gene (5 bases). The CDR3 consists of 14 residues. Looked up from germline, CDR1 is SGDLS and CDR2 is YYNGEE. V was clipped by 0 bases and J by 9 bases, with 16 bases between them. CDR3 region: CASSVGETLRGQYF. The CDR3 nucleotides read TGTGCCAGCAGCGTAGGGGAGACCTTACGAGGGCAGTACTTC.

The sample holds many counts of this clonotype. The chain links TRBV6-1 to TRBJ1-1; TRBD1 agrees at 7 bases. This CDR3 has 13 residues. From germline, CDR1 is MNHNS and CDR2 SASEGT. Trimming removed 6 bases from V and 3 bases from J; junction bases left unmatched: 4. The CDR3 loop reads CASRTGQHTEAFF. The CDR3 nucleotides are TGTGCCAGCAGGACGGGACAGCACACTGAAGCTTTCTTT.

This clonotype was seen ten or more times. The genes are TRBV2 and TRBJ2-1; no definite D call. Trimming stripped 0 bases from V and 10 bases from J, with 13 bases between. The CDR3 is made up of 14 amino acids. From germline, CDR1 is SNHLY and CDR2 FYNNEI. The CDR3 protein is CASSEASSRWEQFF. CDR3 bases: TGTGCCAGCAGTGAAGCTTCTAGTAGGTGGGAGCAGTTCTTC. Filled out from reference TRBV2 and TRBJ2-1, the complete variable domain reads EPEVTQTPSHQVTQMGQEVILRCVPISNHLYFYWYRQILGQKVEFLVSFYNNEISEKSEIFDDQFSVERPDGSNFTLKIRSTKLEDSAMYFCASSEASSRWEQFFGPGTRLTVL.

This rearrangement joins TRBV20-1 to TRBJ2-1; TRBD2 matches at 8 bases. The CDR3 is 14 residues long. With 0 bases clipped from V and 7 bases from J, the junction kept 5 bases outside the gene matches. Per germline, CDR1 DFQATT and CDR2 SNEGSKA (reference sequence). This CDR3 is CSARDGRGENEQFF. The CDR3 DNA reads TGCAGTGCTAGAGATGGGCGGGGGGAAAATGAGCAGTTCTTC.

In its sample, this clonotype was seen many times. The chain uses TRBV6-1 and TRBJ2-3; 8 bases agree with TRBD1. The junction had 14 bases not matched to a gene; V was cut back by 3 bases and J by 6 bases. CDR1 is MNHNS, CDR2 SASEGT, per germline. The CDR3 loop spans 17 amino acids. The CDR3 sequence is CASSEWDRSKVVDTQYF. The CDR3 coding sequence is TGTGCCAGCAGTGAGTGGGACAGGTCTAAAGTCGTGGATACGCAGTATTTT.

In this sample, this clonotype turned up many times. The genes are TRBV5-1 and TRBJ2-7; unclear D gene. With 3 bases removed from V and 5 bases from J, the gap between germline ends came to 9 bases. The germline V gene encodes CDR1 SGHRS and CDR2 YFSETQ. The CDR3 consists of 12 residues. CDR3 bases: TGCGCCAGCAGCTACGTCTCTAACGAGCAGTACTTC. As protein: CASSYVSNEQYF.

In its sample, this clonotype was seen many times. V is TRBV5-6 and J is TRBJ2-7; tentatively, D is TRBD1 (6 bases). V gave up 1 base and J gave up 5 bases, with 16 bases separating them. CDR1 and CDR2 (germline): SGHDT, YYEEEE. This CDR3 contains 15 residues. CDR3 bases: TGTGCCAGCAGCTTGCTTTCAGGGGCACGGGACGAGCAGTACTTC. Its protein is CASSLLSGARDEQYF.

The chain couples TRBV28 to TRBJ2-7, with 12 bases matching TRBD2. Germline CDR1 and CDR2: MDHEN and SYDVKM. The CDR3 is made up of 16 amino acids. V trimming: 4 bases; J trimming: 3 bases; junction bases outside the gene matches: 7. The CDR3 is CASSSPTSGSFYEQYF. The DNA of the CDR3 is TGTGCCAGCAGTTCACCGACTAGCGGGAGTTTCTACGAGCAGTACTTC.

This clonotype was recorded many times. The chain joins TRBV28 to TRBJ1-2; D gene uncertain. The V and J ends lost 5 bases and 3 bases respectively, with 19 bases between them. This CDR3 has 16 residues. The germline gives CDR1 MDHEN, CDR2 SYDVKM. The CDR3 loop reads CASSAVTPGAHYGYTF. The CDR3 DNA sequence: TGTGCCAGCAGTGCAGTCACACCGGGAGCCCACTATGGCTACACCTTC.

A few counts support this clonotype. This sequence may be a read error, since a much larger clone differs from it by one base. The chain carries TRBV12-3 or TRBV12-4 and TRBJ2-1, with TRBD2 identical over 13 bases. V trimming: 2 bases; J trimming: 9 bases; junction bases outside the gene matches: 4. The CDR3 extends over 15 amino acids. The CDR3: CASSLPGLAGSEQFF. The DNA of the CDR3 is TGTGCCAGCAGTTTACCGGGACTAGCGGGGAGTGAGCAGTTCTTC.

This clonotype was picked up a small number of times. The rearrangement uses TRBV6-1 and TRBJ2-5, with 9 bases aligning to TRBD1. After removal of 11 bases from V and 5 bases from J, the junction contained 6 bases not matched to a gene. The CDR3 length is 12 residues. Germline lookup yields CDR1 MNHNS and CDR2 SASEGT. CDR3 region: CAVNRGLETQYF. The CDR3 nucleotides are TGTGCCGTTAACAGGGGGCTTGAGACCCAGTACTTC.